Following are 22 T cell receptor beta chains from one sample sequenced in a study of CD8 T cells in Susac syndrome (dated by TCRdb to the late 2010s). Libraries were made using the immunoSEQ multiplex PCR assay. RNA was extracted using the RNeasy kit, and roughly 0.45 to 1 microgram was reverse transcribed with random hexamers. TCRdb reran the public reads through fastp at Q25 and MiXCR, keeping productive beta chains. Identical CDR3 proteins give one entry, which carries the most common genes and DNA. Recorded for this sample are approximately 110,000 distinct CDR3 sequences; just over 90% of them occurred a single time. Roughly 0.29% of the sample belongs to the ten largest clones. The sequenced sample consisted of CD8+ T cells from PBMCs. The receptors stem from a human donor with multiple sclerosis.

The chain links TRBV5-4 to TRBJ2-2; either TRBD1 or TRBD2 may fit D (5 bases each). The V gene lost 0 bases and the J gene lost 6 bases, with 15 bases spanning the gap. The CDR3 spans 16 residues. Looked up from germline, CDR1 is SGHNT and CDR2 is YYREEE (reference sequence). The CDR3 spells CASSLAFQGPAGELFF. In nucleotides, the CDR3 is TGTGCCAGCAGCTTGGCGTTCCAGGGACCCGCCGGGGAGCTGTTTTTT.

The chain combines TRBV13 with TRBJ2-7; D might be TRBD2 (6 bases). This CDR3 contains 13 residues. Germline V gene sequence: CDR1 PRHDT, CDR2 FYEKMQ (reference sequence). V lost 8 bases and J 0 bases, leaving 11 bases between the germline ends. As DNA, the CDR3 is TGTGCCAGCCGCCGCGGGGTCTCCTACGAGCAGTACTTC. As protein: CASRRGVSYEQYF.

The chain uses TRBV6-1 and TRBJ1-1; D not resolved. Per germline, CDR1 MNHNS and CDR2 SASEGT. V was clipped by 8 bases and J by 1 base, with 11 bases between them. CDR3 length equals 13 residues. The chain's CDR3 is CASPVGPNTEAFF. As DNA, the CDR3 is TGTGCCAGCCCCGTAGGGCCGAACACTGAAGCTTTCTTT.

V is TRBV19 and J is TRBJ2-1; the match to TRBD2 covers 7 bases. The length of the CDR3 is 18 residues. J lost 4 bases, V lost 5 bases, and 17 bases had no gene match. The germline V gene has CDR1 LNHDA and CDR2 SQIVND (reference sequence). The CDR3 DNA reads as TGTGCCAGTAGTCCGCCGGGCCTACGACCGGGGGGTTACAATGAGCAGTTCTTC. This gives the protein CASSPPGLRPGGYNEQFF.

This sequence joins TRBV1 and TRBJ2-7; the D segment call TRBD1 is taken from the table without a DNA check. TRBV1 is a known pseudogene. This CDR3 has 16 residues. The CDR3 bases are TGCACCAGCAGCCAAGATCGGGGCGGGAGCTCCTACGAGCAGTACTTC. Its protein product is CTSSQDRGGSSYEQYF.

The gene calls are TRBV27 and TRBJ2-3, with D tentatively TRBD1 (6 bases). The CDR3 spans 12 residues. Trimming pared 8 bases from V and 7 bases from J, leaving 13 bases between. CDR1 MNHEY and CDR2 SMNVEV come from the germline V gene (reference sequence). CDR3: CASGYTGNTQYF. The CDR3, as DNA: TGTGCCAGCGGGTACACAGGGAATACGCAGTATTTT.

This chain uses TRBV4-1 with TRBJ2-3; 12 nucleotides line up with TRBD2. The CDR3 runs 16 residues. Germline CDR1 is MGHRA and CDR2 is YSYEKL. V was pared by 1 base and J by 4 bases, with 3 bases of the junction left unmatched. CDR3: CASSQVASGGADTQYF. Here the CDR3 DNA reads TGCGCCAGCAGCCAAGTGGCTAGCGGGGGGGCAGATACGCAGTATTTT.

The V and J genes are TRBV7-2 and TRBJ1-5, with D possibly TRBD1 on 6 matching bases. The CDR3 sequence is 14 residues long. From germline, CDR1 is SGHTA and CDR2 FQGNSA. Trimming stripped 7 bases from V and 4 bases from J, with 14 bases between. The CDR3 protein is CASNEGGTNQPQHF. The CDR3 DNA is TGTGCCAGCAACGAGGGGGGGACGAATCAGCCCCAGCATTTT.

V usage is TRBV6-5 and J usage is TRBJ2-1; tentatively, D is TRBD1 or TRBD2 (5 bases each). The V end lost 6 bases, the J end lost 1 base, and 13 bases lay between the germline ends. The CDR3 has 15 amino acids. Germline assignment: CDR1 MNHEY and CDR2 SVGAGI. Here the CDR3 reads CASSPQGPSYNEQFF. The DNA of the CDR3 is TGTGCCAGCAGCCCGCAGGGACCTTCCTACAATGAGCAGTTCTTC.

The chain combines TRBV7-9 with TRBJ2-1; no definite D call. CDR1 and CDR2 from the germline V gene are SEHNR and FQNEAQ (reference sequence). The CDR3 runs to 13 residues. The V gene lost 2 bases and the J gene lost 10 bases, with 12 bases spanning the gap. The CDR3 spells CASSLSADGEQFF. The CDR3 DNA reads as TGTGCCAGCAGCTTAAGTGCGGACGGGGAGCAGTTCTTC.

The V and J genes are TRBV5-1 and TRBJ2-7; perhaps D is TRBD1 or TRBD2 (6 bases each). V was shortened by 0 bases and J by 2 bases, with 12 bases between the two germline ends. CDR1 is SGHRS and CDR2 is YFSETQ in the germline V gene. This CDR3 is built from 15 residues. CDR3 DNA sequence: TGCGCCAGCAGCTTGGTTGTGGGGGGCACCTACGAGCAGTACTTC. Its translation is CASSLVVGGTYEQYF.

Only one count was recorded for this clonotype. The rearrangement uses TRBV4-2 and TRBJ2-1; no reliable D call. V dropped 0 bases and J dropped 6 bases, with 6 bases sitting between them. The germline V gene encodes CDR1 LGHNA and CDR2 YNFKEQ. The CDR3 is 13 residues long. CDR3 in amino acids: CASSQDHLNEQFF. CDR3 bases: TGTGCCAGCAGCCAAGACCATCTCAATGAGCAGTTCTTC.

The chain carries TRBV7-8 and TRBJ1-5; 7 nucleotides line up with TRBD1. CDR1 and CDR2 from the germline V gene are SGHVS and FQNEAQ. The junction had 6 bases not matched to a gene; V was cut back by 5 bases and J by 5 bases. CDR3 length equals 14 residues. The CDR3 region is CASSQTGTDQPQHF. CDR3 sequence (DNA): TGTGCCAGCAGCCAGACAGGGACCGATCAGCCCCAGCATTTT.

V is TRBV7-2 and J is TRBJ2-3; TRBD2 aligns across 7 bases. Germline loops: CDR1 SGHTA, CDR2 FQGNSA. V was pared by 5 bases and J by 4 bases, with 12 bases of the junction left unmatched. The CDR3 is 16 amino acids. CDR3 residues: CASSPTGGSGADTQYF. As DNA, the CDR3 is TGTGCCAGCAGCCCGACTGGCGGGAGTGGGGCAGATACGCAGTATTTT.

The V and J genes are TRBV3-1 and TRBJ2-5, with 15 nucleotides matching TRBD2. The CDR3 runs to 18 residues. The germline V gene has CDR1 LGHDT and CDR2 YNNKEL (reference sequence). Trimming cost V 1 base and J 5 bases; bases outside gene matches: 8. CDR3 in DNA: TGTGCCAGCAGCCAAGTCGGACTAGCGGGAGGGCCGTTGGAGACCCAGTACTTC. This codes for CASSQVGLAGGPLETQYF.

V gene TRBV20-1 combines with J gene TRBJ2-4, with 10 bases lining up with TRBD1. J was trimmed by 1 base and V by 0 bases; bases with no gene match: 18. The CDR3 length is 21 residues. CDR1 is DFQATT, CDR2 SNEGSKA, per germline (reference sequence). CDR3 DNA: TGCAGTGCTAGAGATCTATGGGACAGGGGTACTTCTTCGGGGGCCAAAAACATTCAGTACTTC. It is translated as CSARDLWDRGTSSGAKNIQYF.

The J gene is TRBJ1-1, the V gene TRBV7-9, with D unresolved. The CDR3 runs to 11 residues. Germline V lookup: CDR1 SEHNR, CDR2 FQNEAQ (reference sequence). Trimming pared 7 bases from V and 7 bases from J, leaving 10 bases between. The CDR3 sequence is CASTFGREAFF. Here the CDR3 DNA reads TGTGCCAGCACTTTCGGACGTGAAGCTTTCTTT. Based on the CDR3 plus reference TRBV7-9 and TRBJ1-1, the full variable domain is DTGVSQNPRHKITKRGQNVTFRCDPISEHNRLYWYRQTLGQGPEFLTYFQNEAQLEKSRLLSDRFSAERPKGSFSTLEIQRTEQGDSAMYLCASTFGREAFFGQGTRLTVV.

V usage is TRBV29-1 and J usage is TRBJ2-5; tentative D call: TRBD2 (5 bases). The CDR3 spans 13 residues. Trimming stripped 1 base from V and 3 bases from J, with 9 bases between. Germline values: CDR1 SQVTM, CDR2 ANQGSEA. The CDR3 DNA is TGCAGCGTTGAAGGGAGGAGGAAAGAGACCCAGTACTTC. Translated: CSVEGRRKETQYF.

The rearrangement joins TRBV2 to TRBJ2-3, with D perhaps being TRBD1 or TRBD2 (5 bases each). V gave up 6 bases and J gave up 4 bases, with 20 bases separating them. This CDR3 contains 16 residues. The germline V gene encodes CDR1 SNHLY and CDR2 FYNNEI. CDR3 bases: TGTGCCAGCAGGACCCGGGGACGGTCGGTCCCAGATACGCAGTATTTT. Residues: CASRTRGRSVPDTQYF.

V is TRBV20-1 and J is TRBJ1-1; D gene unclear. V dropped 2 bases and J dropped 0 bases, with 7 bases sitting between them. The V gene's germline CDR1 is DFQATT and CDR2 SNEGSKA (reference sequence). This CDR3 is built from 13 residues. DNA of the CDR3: TGCAGTGCTAGAACACCTATGAACACTGAAGCTTTCTTT. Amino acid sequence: CSARTPMNTEAFF.

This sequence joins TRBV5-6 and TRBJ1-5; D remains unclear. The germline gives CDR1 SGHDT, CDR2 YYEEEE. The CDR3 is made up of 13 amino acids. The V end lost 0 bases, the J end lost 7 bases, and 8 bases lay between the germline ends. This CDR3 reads CASSLAQTQPQHF. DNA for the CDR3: TGTGCCAGCAGCTTGGCCCAGACCCAGCCCCAGCATTTT.

The CDR3: CASSSTGGQPQHF. The CDR3 coding sequence is TGTGCCAGTAGTTCCACAGGGGGTCAGCCCCAGCATTTT. This rearrangement joins TRBV19 to TRBJ1-5, with 8 bases identical to TRBD1. The CDR3 totals 13 residues. V shed 5 bases and J 6 bases; nucleotides not matched to a gene: 3. Germline lookup yields CDR1 LNHDA and CDR2 SQIVND (reference sequence).